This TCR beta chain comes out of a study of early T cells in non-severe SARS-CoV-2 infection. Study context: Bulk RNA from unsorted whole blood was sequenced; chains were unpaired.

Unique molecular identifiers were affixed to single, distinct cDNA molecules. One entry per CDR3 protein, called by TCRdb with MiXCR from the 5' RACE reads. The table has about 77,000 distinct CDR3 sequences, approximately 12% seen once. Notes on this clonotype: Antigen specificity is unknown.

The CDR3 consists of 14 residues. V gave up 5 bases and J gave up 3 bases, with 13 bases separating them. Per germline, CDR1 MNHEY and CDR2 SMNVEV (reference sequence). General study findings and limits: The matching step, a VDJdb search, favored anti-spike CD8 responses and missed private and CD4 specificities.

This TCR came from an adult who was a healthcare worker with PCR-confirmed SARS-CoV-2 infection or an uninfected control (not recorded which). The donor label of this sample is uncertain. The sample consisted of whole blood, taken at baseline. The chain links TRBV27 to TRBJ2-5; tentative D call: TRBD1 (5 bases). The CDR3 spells CASSTVGQKETQYF. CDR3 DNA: TGTGCCAGCAGTACGGTGGGGCAGAAAGAGACCCAGTACTTC.